These 30 T cell receptor beta chains were all obtained from the same sample, sequenced in a study of regulatory T cells in long-lasting Graves disease. CDR3-region Arm-PCR and iRepertoire HTBI primers produced the TCR beta libraries. MiXCR, run by TCRdb on the multiplex PCR reads, gives a single entry per CDR3 protein. This sample has 380,000 or so distinct CDR3 sequences, with 15% to 20% found just once. The time point was: newly diagnosed GD, antithyroid drugs for less than 3 months. The TCR library was made from RNA extracted from PBMCs. These sequences were also reported in another study, on T cells in Graves' hyperthyroidism and ophthalmopathy.

The source was peripheral blood mononuclear cells (PBMCs), collected at new diagnosis, from a patient treated with antithyroid drugs. The receptors originated from a woman aged 18-29 years with Graves disease.

There are many counts of this clonotype. The chain is built from TRBV2 and TRBJ2-7; TRBD2 matches at 8 bases. V was pared by 7 bases and J by 5 bases, with 10 bases of the junction left unmatched. Per the germline V gene, CDR1 is SNHLY and CDR2 is FYNNEI. This CDR3 is 14 amino acids long. CDR3 residues: CASTRAGAWDEQYF. The CDR3 DNA sequence: TGTGCCAGCACCAGAGCGGGGGCTTGGGACGAGCAGTACTTC.

In its sample, this clonotype was seen many times. The rearrangement uses TRBV3-1 and TRBJ2-2; 12 bases agree with TRBD2. There are 15 residues in the CDR3. Trimming cost V 4 bases and J 4 bases; bases outside gene matches: 1. Germline V lookup: CDR1 LGHDT, CDR2 YNNKEL (reference sequence). The CDR3 here is CASSRTSGITGELFF. The DNA for the CDR3 is TGTGCCAGCAGCCGGACTAGCGGGATCACCGGGGAGCTGTTTTTT.

This clonotype was recorded a few times. The chain is built from TRBV19 and TRBJ2-7; TRBD2 aligns across 15 bases. Germline CDR1 reads LNHDA; CDR2 reads SQIVND (reference sequence). This CDR3 contains 17 residues. V was clipped by 4 bases and J by 0 bases; unmatched bases: 4. The CDR3 sequence: CASSNPGLAGGSYEQYF. CDR3 coding DNA: TGTGCCAGTAGTAACCCGGGACTAGCGGGAGGCTCCTACGAGCAGTACTTC.

The table lists this clonotype with many counts. The V gene is TRBV28, the J gene TRBJ2-7, with 9 nucleotides matching TRBD2. The CDR3 totals 16 residues. V dropped 8 bases and J dropped 3; count of bases not matched to a gene: 14. Germline V CDR1 and CDR2: MDHEN, SYDVKM. This CDR3 reads CASSVSMGTSNYEQYF. As DNA, the CDR3 is TGTGCCAGCTCAGTGTCGATGGGGACTAGCAACTACGAGCAGTACTTC.

As concerns this clonotype: This likely reflects a read error, since a far larger clone is one base away. This chain uses TRBV5-6 with TRBJ2-1; TRBD1 agrees at 8 bases. CDR1 SGHDT and CDR2 YYEEEE come from the germline V gene. J was trimmed by 10 bases and V by 3 bases; bases with no gene match: 12. The CDR3 is 15 residues long. In DNA, the CDR3 is TGTGCCAGCAGCTCCGGACAGGGCATCGGGTACGAGCAGTTCTTC. This translates into CASSSGQGIGYEQFF.

Ten or more counts support this clonotype. With a much larger clone just one base away, this may be a read error. CDR3 sequence reads: CASRFGTGAYNEQFF. CDR3 in DNA: TGCGCCAGCAGATTCGGGACAGGGGCATACAATGAGCAGTTCTTC. The J gene is TRBJ2-1, the V gene TRBV5-1, with 10 bases identical to TRBD1. This CDR3 comprises 15 residues. Germline CDR1 and CDR2: SGHRS and YFSETQ. Trimming at V came to 5 bases and at J to 4 bases, leaving 6 bases not matched to a gene. Combining the CDR3 with reference TRBV5-1 and TRBJ2-1 gives the whole variable domain KAGVTQTPRYLIKTRGQQVTLSCSPISGHRSVSWYQQTPGQGLQFLFEYFSETQRNKGNFPGRFSGRQFSNSRSEMNVSTLELGDSALYLCASRFGTGAYNEQFFGPGTRLTVL.

The table lists this clonotype with many counts. This chain links TRBV10-1 with TRBJ2-7, with a possible D match to TRBD1 (6 bases). The germline V and J ends were trimmed by 0 bases and 3 bases, with 18 bases remaining between them. This CDR3 has 17 amino acids. Germline lookup yields CDR1 WNHNN and CDR2 SYGVQD (reference sequence). This chain's CDR3 is CASSESTLGTKVYEQYF. The CDR3 coding sequence is TGCGCCAGCAGTGAGTCGACGTTAGGGACAAAAGTCTACGAGCAGTACTTC.

The table lists this clonotype with many counts. This chain connects TRBV3-1 to TRBJ1-2; TRBD1 is a possible D gene (5 bases). V lost 0 bases, J lost 4 bases, and 12 bases lay in between. CDR1 is LGHDT and CDR2 is YNNKEL in the germline V gene (reference sequence). The CDR3 sequence is 15 residues long. The CDR3, as DNA: TGTGCCAGCAGCCAAGATCGGCAGGGCGGCTATGGCTACACCTTC. Encoded protein: CASSQDRQGGYGYTF.

This rearrangement joins TRBV30 to TRBJ2-3, with 14 nucleotides matching TRBD2. The germline gives CDR1 GTSNPN, CDR2 SVGIG (reference sequence). CDR3 length: 15 residues. The V gene end was trimmed by 4 bases and the J gene end by 4 bases; junction bases not matched to a gene: 4. This CDR3 reads CAWNTGLAGADTQYF. The CDR3 nucleotides are TGTGCCTGGAATACGGGACTAGCGGGAGCAGATACGCAGTATTTT.

The chain combines TRBV27 with TRBJ1-2; D is perhaps TRBD1 (6 bases). Germline CDR1 MNHEY, CDR2 SMNVEV (reference sequence). The ends were cut back, 5 bases at V and 8 bases at J, with 15 bases in the middle. The CDR3 loop spans 13 amino acids. CDR3 in amino acids: CASSPRGGEGYTF. The CDR3 DNA reads as TGTGCCAGCAGTCCCCGTGGGGGCGAGGGCTACACCTTC.

Comments on this clonotype: This may be a read error: a much more frequent sequence differs by one nucleotide. This chain links TRBV28 with TRBJ1-4, with a possible D match to TRBD1 (6 bases). The CDR3 totals 15 residues. The germline CDR1 and CDR2 sequences are MDHEN and SYDVKM. The CDR3 bases are TGTGCCAGCAGTTCATCGGGGACAACTAATGAAGAACTGTTTTTT. Translation gives CASSSSGTTNEELFF.

The chain employs TRBV6-2 or TRBV6-3 and TRBJ1-2; possibly TRBD1 for D (5 bases). The CDR3 runs to 13 residues. Germline values: CDR1 MNHEY, CDR2 SVGEGT. Trimming stripped 2 bases from V and 2 bases from J, with 6 bases between. In nucleotides, the CDR3 is TGTGCCAGCAGTTACGAGGGGAACTATGGCTACACCTTC. Residues: CASSYEGNYGYTF.

This clonotype was recorded many times. This chain joins TRBV28 and TRBJ2-3; D remains ambiguous. This CDR3 has 15 residues. Germline CDR1 is MDHEN and CDR2 is SYDVKM. Trimming cost V 6 bases and J 2 bases, with 15 bases left between them. The CDR3: CASRKKRLITDTQYF. For the CDR3, the DNA is TGTGCCAGCAGAAAAAAGCGTCTTATCACAGATACGCAGTATTTT.

This clonotype turned up a few times. J is TRBJ2-5 and V is TRBV20-1; tentatively, D is TRBD1 or TRBD2 (7 bases each). Looked up from germline, CDR1 is DFQATT and CDR2 is SNEGSKA (reference sequence). With 0 bases removed from V and 5 bases from J, the gap between germline ends came to 16 bases. The CDR3 extends over 15 amino acids. The CDR3, as DNA: TGCAGTGCTAGAGAAGGGAGGGGGCGATTTGAGACCCAGTACTTC. This gives the protein CSAREGRGRFETQYF.

This clonotype was seen a few times. This rearrangement joins TRBV10-3 to TRBJ2-3; TRBD2 agrees at 9 bases. Trimming removed 1 base from V and 0 bases from J; junction bases left unmatched: 8. This CDR3 spans 18 amino acids. Germline V gene lookup returns CDR1 ENHRY and CDR2 SYGVKD. The CDR3 DNA reads TGTGCCATCAGTGAGTTAGGGCTAGCGGGGAGTAGCACAGATACGCAGTATTTT. Residues: CAISELGLAGSSTDTQYF.

This clonotype has a count of ten or more. This rearrangement joins TRBV27 to TRBJ1-1; D is uncertain. Germline V lookup: CDR1 MNHEY, CDR2 SMNVEV (reference sequence). V lost 3 bases to trimming and J lost 5 bases, with 10 bases between them. The CDR3 spans 13 residues. CDR3 sequence (DNA): TGTGCCAGCAGTTTTCAGGTCGGGACTGAAGCTTTCTTT. Encoded protein: CASSFQVGTEAFF.

With regard to this clonotype: Likely a read error: the CDR3 ends without its conserved phenylalanine or tryptophan. J is TRBJ1-6 and V is TRBV20-1; D is undetermined. Germline lookup yields CDR1 DFQATT and CDR2 SNEGSKA (reference sequence). This CDR3 spans 9 amino acids. V shed 4 bases and J shed 10 bases, with 2 bases lying between them. CDR3 amino acids: CSANSPLHS. CDR3 sequence (DNA): TGCAGTGCTAACTCACCCCTCCACTCT.

About this clonotype: At one end, the junction sequence differs from germline, possibly due to a read error. The gene calls are TRBV3-1 and TRBJ2-1; D unresolved. Germline values: CDR1 LGHDT, CDR2 YNNKEL (reference sequence). This CDR3 is built from 17 residues. In DNA, the CDR3 is TGTGCCAGCGGCCAAGGAGTGACTGCAACGTTCTACAATGAGCAGTTCTTC. It specifies CASGQGVTATFYNEQFF.

This clonotype was found a few times. This rearrangement joins TRBV19 to TRBJ2-1; TRBD2 aligns across 12 bases. Germline V gene lookup returns CDR1 LNHDA and CDR2 SQIVND (reference sequence). With V trimmed by 7 bases and J by 9 bases, 13 bases remained unmatched. The CDR3 extends over 16 amino acids. CDR3 loop: CASTDYPSGRGGEQFF. For the CDR3, the DNA is TGTGCCAGTACCGATTACCCTAGCGGGAGGGGAGGTGAGCAGTTCTTC.

V is TRBV6-4 and J is TRBJ2-7, with TRBD2 matching over 14 bases. J lost 0 bases, V lost 5 bases, and 9 bases had no gene match. The CDR3 totals 18 residues. Germline-derived CDR1 and CDR2 are MRHNA and SNTAGT. DNA for the CDR3: TGTGCCAGCAGTCACGGACTAGCGGGGGGAATAAGCTCCTACGAGCAGTACTTC. Its translation is CASSHGLAGGISSYEQYF.

V is TRBV6-2 or TRBV6-3 and J is TRBJ2-3; 8 bases are a match to TRBD1. After removal of 6 bases from V and 2 bases from J, the junction contained 4 bases not matched to a gene. The CDR3 length is 14 residues. Germline lookup yields CDR1 MNHEY and CDR2 SVGEGT. CDR3 coding DNA: TGTGCCAGCAGCCGGACAGGGTTCACAGATACGCAGTATTTT. Translating gives CASSRTGFTDTQYF.

V is TRBV5-1 and J is TRBJ1-1; a possible D gene is TRBD1 (6 bases). Trimming removed 4 bases at V and 4 bases at J, with 14 bases between. The CDR3 sequence is 14 residues long. Germline V gene lookup returns CDR1 SGHRS and CDR2 YFSETQ. CDR3 in DNA: TGCGCCAGCAGCCCCGGGGGCCAGAGCACTGAAGCTTTCTTT. It yields the protein CASSPGGQSTEAFF.

This clonotype showed up many times. The rearrangement uses TRBV7-9 and TRBJ1-6, with D possibly matching TRBD1 (5 bases). The ends were cut back, 4 bases at V and 8 bases at J, with 12 bases in the middle. Germline V gene sequence: CDR1 SEHNR, CDR2 FQNEAQ (reference sequence). CDR3 length: 14 residues. The CDR3 DNA sequence: TGTGCCAGCAGCTCCGACGGGGGGGATTCACCCCTCCACTTT. It yields the protein CASSSDGGDSPLHF.

This clonotype appeared many times. V is TRBV18 and J is TRBJ2-7; 8 nucleotides match TRBD2. The CDR3 has 15 residues. The V gene's germline CDR1 is KGHSH and CDR2 LQKENI. V lost 3 bases, J lost 3 bases, and 7 bases stayed unmatched. CDR3 sequence (DNA): TGTGCCAGCTCACCGTTCGGGGGGGCGAACTACGAGCAGTACTTC. It translates to CASSPFGGANYEQYF. Full variable domain (remainder filled in from reference TRBV18 and TRBJ2-7): NAGVMQNPRHLVRRRGQEARLRCSPMKGHSHVYWYRQLPEEGLKFMVYLQKENIIDESGMPKERFSAEFPKEGPSILRIQQVVRGDSAAYFCASSPFGGANYEQYFGPGTRLTVT.

The rearrangement links TRBV27 to TRBJ2-2, with D possibly TRBD1 on 6 matching bases. The CDR3 is 13 amino acids. Germline loops: CDR1 MNHEY, CDR2 SMNVEV (reference sequence). Trimming took 5 bases from V and 6 from J, leaving 10 bases between them. The CDR3 DNA sequence: TGTGCCAGCAGTATTGGGGGCCCCGGGGAGCTGTTTTTT. Its protein is CASSIGGPGELFF.

J is TRBJ2-1 and V is TRBV6-5; 9 bases are shared with TRBD2. The J segment lost 6 bases and the V segment lost 2 bases, leaving 2 bases of the junction unmatched. The germline gives CDR1 MNHEY, CDR2 SVGAGI. This CDR3 region has 14 residues. CDR3 in amino acids: CASSYAGGRNEQFF. CDR3 DNA sequence: TGTGCCAGCAGTTACGCGGGAGGGCGCAATGAGCAGTTCTTC.

This clonotype occurred a few times. The chain carries TRBV19 and TRBJ2-3; no definite D call. Trimming removed 5 bases from V and 5 bases from J, with 23 bases in between. This CDR3 is 17 amino acids long. Germline CDR1 and CDR2: LNHDA and SQIVND (reference sequence). The CDR3: CASSRPGGPRVGDTQYF. The CDR3 DNA sequence: TGTGCCAGTAGTCGACCCGGTGGGCCACGGGTGGGAGATACGCAGTATTTT.

This clonotype has ten or more counts. The rearrangement joins TRBV27 to TRBJ1-1; D is uncertain. The germline gives CDR1 MNHEY, CDR2 SMNVEV (reference sequence). The V and J ends lost 2 bases and 1 base respectively, with 8 bases between them. The CDR3 has 14 amino acids. The CDR3 DNA reads TGTGCCAGCAGTTTAGGCCCGGGGAACACTGAAGCTTTCTTT. It codes for CASSLGPGNTEAFF.

In its sample, this clonotype was seen many times. V usage is TRBV6-2 or TRBV6-3 and J usage is TRBJ2-5; D gene uncertain. V lost 4 bases and J 2 bases, leaving 8 bases between the germline ends. Germline V gene lookup returns CDR1 MNHEY and CDR2 SVGEGT. The CDR3 is made up of 13 amino acids. CDR3 sequence (DNA): TGTGCCAGCAGTTGGAGCTTACAAGAGACCCAGTACTTC. This encodes CASSWSLQETQYF.

In regard to this clonotype: This may come from a read error, since a much larger clone is one base off. This chain joins TRBV6-1 and TRBJ1-1, with 8 bases matching TRBD1. This CDR3 comprises 14 residues. The J segment lost 8 bases and the V segment lost 8 bases, leaving 13 bases of the junction unmatched. Germline CDR1 reads MNHNS; CDR2 reads SASEGT. The CDR3 region has the DNA TGTGCCAGCGGGGGATGGACAGGGTATCCCGAAGCTTTCTTT. Protein: CASGGWTGYPEAFF.